Listed here are 18 T cell receptor beta chains from one sample, sequenced in a study of OX40 agonist ivuxolimab in advanced cancers. Sequencing was performed with immunoSEQ multiplex PCR; in TCRdb, only in-frame clones are kept and a portion is missing. The table includes over 80,000 clones, about nine tenths detected once. Sequencing used CD4+ or CD8+ T cells sorted from blood, obtained in a trial of the OX40 agonist ivuxolimab. The receptor set was obtained from an adult with an advanced solid tumor such as melanoma, head and neck, liver or kidney cancer.

This sequence joins TRBV18 and TRBJ1-1, with D uncertain. V shed 2 bases and J shed 1 base, with 8 bases lying between them. CDR1 and CDR2 (germline): KGHSH, LQKENI. This CDR3 spans 14 amino acids. CDR3 coding DNA: TGTGCCAGCTCACCAAGTACAGCGAACACTGAAGCTTTCTTT. Amino acids: CASSPSTANTEAFF. Full variable domain (outside the CDR3, taken from reference TRBV18 and TRBJ1-1): NAGVMQNPRHLVRRRGQEARLRCSPMKGHSHVYWYRQLPEEGLKFMVYLQKENIIDESGMPKERFSAEFPKEGPSILRIQQVVRGDSAAYFCASSPSTANTEAFFGQGTRLTVV.

This clone was recorded once. This chain connects TRBV5-1 to TRBJ2-1, with 10 bases fitting TRBD2. Germline V gives CDR1 SGHRS, CDR2 YFSETQ. Trimming at V came to 4 bases and at J to 9 bases, leaving 10 bases not matched to a gene. The CDR3 has 15 residues. In DNA, the CDR3 is TGCGCCAGCAGCGGCTCAGCGGGAGGGCCCGGTGAGCAGTTCTTC. Protein: CASSGSAGGPGEQFF.

The chain links TRBV7-9 to TRBJ1-2; unclear D gene. CDR3 length equals 12 residues. V shed 2 bases and J shed 6 bases, with 7 bases lying between them. Germline values: CDR1 SEHNR, CDR2 FQNEAQ (reference sequence). The DNA of the CDR3 is TGTGCCAGCAGCTTACAGGCGGATGGCTACACCTTC. It is translated as CASSLQADGYTF.

The chain uses TRBV7-9 and TRBJ1-4; the D is unclear. Germline V gene lookup returns CDR1 SEHNR and CDR2 FQNEAQ (reference sequence). The CDR3 has 14 residues. V was trimmed by 0 bases and J by 5 bases, leaving 7 bases between them. The CDR3 nucleotides read TGTGCCAGCAGCTTAGCAGGGTTAAATGAAAAACTGTTTTTT. This encodes CASSLAGLNEKLFF.

J is TRBJ1-2 and V is TRBV4-2; 12 bases line up with TRBD1. V lost 4 bases to trimming and J lost 4 bases; unmatched junction nucleotides: 4. The CDR3 covers 15 residues. Germline values: CDR1 LGHNA, CDR2 YNFKEQ. The chain's CDR3 is CASSPMGQGAYGYTF. The DNA for the CDR3 is TGTGCCAGCAGCCCGATGGGACAGGGGGCCTATGGCTACACCTTC.

CDR3 DNA: TGTGCCAGCAGCCCGGGCGCAGGCCTTAACTATGGCTACACCTTC. As protein: CASSPGAGLNYGYTF. The chain joins TRBV7-2 to TRBJ1-2; no firm D call. Trimming left V 5 bases short and J 1 base short, with 14 bases between. The CDR3 has 15 amino acids. The germline V gene has CDR1 SGHTA and CDR2 FQGNSA.

The chain uses TRBV21-1 and TRBJ2-6; the DNA was not used to check the table's D call, TRBD1. TRBV21-1 is reported as a pseudogene. There are 18 residues in the CDR3. CDR3 nucleotides: TGTGCCAGCAGCAATAGGACAGGGAGGGGCCCTGGGGCCAACGTCCTGACTTTC. This translates into CASSNRTGRGPGANVLTF.

The V and J genes are TRBV28 and TRBJ2-7, with unresolved D. CDR1 and CDR2 from the germline V gene are MDHEN and SYDVKM. The V end lost 6 bases, the J end lost 0 bases, and 9 bases lay between the germline ends. This CDR3 comprises 13 residues. The chain's CDR3 is CASSVQSSYEQYF. As DNA, the CDR3 is TGTGCCAGCAGCGTGCAAAGCTCCTACGAGCAGTACTTC.

The CDR3 nucleotides read TGTGCCAGCAGCTCGGTGGGACAGGCTTATGGCTATGGCTACACCTTC. This translates into CASSSVGQAYGYGYTF. The chain joins TRBV5-4 to TRBJ1-2; 8 bases agree with TRBD1. There are 16 residues in the CDR3. Germline lookup yields CDR1 SGHNT and CDR2 YYREEE (reference sequence). Trimming at V came to 3 bases and at J to 4 bases, leaving 11 bases not matched to a gene.

The V gene is TRBV10-3, the J gene TRBJ2-1; unclear D gene. The CDR3 sequence is 13 residues long. Germline values: CDR1 ENHRY, CDR2 SYGVKD. Between the trimmed V and J ends, which lost 2 bases and 7 bases, there was a span of 9 bases. This chain's CDR3 is CAISEASGNEQFF. CDR3 DNA: TGTGCCATCAGTGAGGCTTCTGGGAATGAGCAGTTCTTC.

The chain carries TRBV21-1 and TRBJ1-5. TRBV21-1 corresponds to a pseudogene. The CDR3 is 11 amino acids. In DNA form, the CDR3 reads TGTGCCAGCAGCAAGGATCAGCCCCAGCATTTT. Translating it yields CASSKDQPQHF.

The chain couples TRBV28 to TRBJ2-7; a possible D gene is TRBD2 (6 bases). V dropped 6 bases and J dropped 3 bases, with 18 bases sitting between them. CDR1 is MDHEN and CDR2 is SYDVKM in the germline V gene. The CDR3 sequence is 15 residues long. The CDR3 is CASSPSGLPVYEQYF. CDR3 DNA: TGTGCCAGCAGCCCGAGCGGGCTGCCCGTCTACGAGCAGTACTTC.

Only one count was recorded for this clone. J is TRBJ2-5 and V is TRBV19, with 11 bases aligning to TRBD2. This CDR3 is 15 amino acids long. With 3 bases clipped from V and 4 bases from J, the junction kept 4 bases outside the gene matches. Germline V gives CDR1 LNHDA, CDR2 SQIVND (reference sequence). CDR3 region: CASSIGLAGGETQYF. CDR3 DNA sequence: TGTGCCAGTAGTATTGGCCTAGCGGGAGGAGAGACCCAGTACTTC. The entire variable domain, with the rest obtained from reference TRBV19 and TRBJ2-5, is as follows: DGGITQSPKYLFRKEGQNVTLSCEQNLNHDAMYWYRQDPGQGLRLIYYSQIVNDFQKGDIAEGYSVSREKKESFPLTVTSAQKNPTAFYLCASSIGLAGGETQYFGPGTRLLVL.

This clone occurred a few times. This chain uses TRBV11-2 with TRBJ2-1; 10 positions agree with TRBD2. CDR3 length: 14 residues. V shed 5 bases, J shed 7 bases, and the junction held 5 bases outside the gene matches. Germline V lookup: CDR1 SGHAT, CDR2 FQNNGV. CDR3 bases: TGTGCCAGCAGCCCTAGCGGGAGTTTAAATGAGCAGTTCTTC. Translated, it gives CASSPSGSLNEQFF.

The chain combines TRBV9 with TRBJ1-1; maybe TRBD1 (6 bases). V was shortened by 4 bases and J by 4 bases, with 17 bases between the two germline ends. Germline lookup yields CDR1 SGDLS and CDR2 YYNGEE. This CDR3 spans 15 amino acids. The CDR3 DNA reads TGTGCCAGCAGCCACGAGAACAGGGATACCACTGAAGCTTTCTTT. As protein: CASSHENRDTTEAFF. The variable domain in full, with the rest retrieved from reference TRBV9 and TRBJ1-1, is DSGVTQTPKHLITATGQRVTLRCSPRSGDLSVYWYQQSLDQGLQFLIQYYNGEERAKGNILERFSAQQFPDLHSELNLSSLELGDSALYFCASSHENRDTTEAFFGQGTRLTVV.

The chain couples TRBV5-1 to TRBJ1-3; no firm D call. V lost 0 bases and J lost 3, with 7 bases in between. The germline CDR1 and CDR2 sequences are SGHRS and YFSETQ. The CDR3 runs to 14 residues. The CDR3 region is CASSLAGFGNTIYF. In nucleotides, the CDR3 is TGCGCCAGCAGCTTGGCCGGGTTTGGAAACACCATATATTTT.

The chain uses TRBV11-3 and TRBJ2-1; 9 bases fit TRBD2. Losses at the gene ends were 5 bases for V and 4 bases for J; bases not matched to a gene: 9. The V gene's germline CDR1 is SGHNT and CDR2 YENEEA. The CDR3 has 16 residues. The CDR3 nucleotides read TGTGCCAGCAGCATTGATAGCGGGAGTAGGTACAATGAGCAGTTCTTC. Its translation is CASSIDSGSRYNEQFF. The whole variable domain, remainder taken from reference TRBV11-3 and TRBJ2-1, is EAGVVQSPRYKIIEKKQPVAFWCNPISGHNTLYWYLQNLGQGPELLIRYENEEAVDDSQLPKDRFSAERLKGVDSTLKIQPAELGDSAVYLCASSIDSGSRYNEQFFGPGTRLTVL.

The V call is TRBV11-3, the J call TRBJ2-1, with 15 bases identical to TRBD2. After removal of 5 bases from V and 6 bases from J, the junction contained 2 bases not matched to a gene. Germline lookup yields CDR1 SGHNT and CDR2 YENEEA. The CDR3 is 15 residues long. CDR3 loop: CASSRGLAGGNEQFF. CDR3 DNA sequence: TGTGCCAGCAGCCGGGGACTAGCGGGAGGCAATGAGCAGTTCTTC.